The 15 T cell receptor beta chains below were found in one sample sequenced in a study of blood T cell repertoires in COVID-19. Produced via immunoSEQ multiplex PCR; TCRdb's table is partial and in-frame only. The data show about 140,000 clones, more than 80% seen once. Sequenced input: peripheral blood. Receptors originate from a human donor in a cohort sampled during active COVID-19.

The chain's CDR3 is CASSPPFGQGDYGYTF. The CDR3 DNA is TGTGCCAGCTCACCACCGTTCGGACAGGGGGACTATGGCTACACCTTC. The chain links TRBV18 to TRBJ1-2, with 10 positions matching TRBD1. This CDR3 is built from 16 residues. With V trimmed by 0 bases and J by 3 bases, 4 bases remained unmatched. CDR1 is KGHSH and CDR2 is LQKENI in the germline V gene.

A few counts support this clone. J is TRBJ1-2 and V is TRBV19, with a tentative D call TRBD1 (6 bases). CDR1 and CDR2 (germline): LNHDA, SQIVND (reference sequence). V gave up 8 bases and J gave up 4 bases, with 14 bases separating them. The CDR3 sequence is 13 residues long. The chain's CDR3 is CASDGQSSYGYTF. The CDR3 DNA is TGTGCCAGTGACGGACAGTCGTCCTATGGCTACACCTTC.

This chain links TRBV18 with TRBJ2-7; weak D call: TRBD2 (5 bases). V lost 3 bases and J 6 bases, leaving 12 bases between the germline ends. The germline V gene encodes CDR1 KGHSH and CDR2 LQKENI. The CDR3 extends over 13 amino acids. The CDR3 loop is CASSPPTRTEQYF. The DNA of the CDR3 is TGTGCCAGCTCACCTCCTACTAGGACCGAGCAGTACTTC.

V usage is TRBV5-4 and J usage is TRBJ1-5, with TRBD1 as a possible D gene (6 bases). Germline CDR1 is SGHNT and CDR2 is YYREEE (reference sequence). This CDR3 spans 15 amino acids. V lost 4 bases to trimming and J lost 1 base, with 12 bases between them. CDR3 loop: CASSRGGASNQPQHF. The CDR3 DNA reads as TGTGCCAGCAGCCGCGGGGGGGCCAGCAATCAGCCCCAGCATTTT.

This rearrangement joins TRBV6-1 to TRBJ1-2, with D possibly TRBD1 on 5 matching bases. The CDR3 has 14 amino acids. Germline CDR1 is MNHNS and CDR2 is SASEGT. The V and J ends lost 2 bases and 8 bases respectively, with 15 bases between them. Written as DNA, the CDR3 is TGTGCCAGCAGTGAATTCCGAGTGGCAGGGGGCTACACCTTC. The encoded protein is CASSEFRVAGGYTF.

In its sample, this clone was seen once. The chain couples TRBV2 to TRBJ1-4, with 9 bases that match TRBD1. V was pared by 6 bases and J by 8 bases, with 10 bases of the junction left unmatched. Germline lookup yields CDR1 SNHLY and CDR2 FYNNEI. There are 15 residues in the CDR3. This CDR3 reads CASRDRGVAGEKLFF. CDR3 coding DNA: TGTGCCAGCAGAGACAGGGGGGTTGCAGGGGAAAAACTGTTTTTT.

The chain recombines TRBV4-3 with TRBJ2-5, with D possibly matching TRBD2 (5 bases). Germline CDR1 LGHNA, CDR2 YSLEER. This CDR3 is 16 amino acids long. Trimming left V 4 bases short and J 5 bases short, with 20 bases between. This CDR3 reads CASSPGSESVGETQYF. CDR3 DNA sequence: TGCGCCAGCAGCCCGGGTAGCGAATCGGTTGGGGAGACCCAGTACTTC.

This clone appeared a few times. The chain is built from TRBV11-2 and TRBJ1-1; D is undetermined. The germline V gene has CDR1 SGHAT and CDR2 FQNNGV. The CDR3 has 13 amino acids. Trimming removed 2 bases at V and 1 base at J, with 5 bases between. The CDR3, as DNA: TGTGCCAGCAGCTTAACACAGAACACTGAAGCTTTCTTT. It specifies CASSLTQNTEAFF.

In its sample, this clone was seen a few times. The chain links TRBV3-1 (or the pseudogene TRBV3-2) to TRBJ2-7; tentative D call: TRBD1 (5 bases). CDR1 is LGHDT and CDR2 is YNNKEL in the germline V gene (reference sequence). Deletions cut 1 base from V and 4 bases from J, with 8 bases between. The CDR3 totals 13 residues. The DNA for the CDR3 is TGTGCCAGCAGCCAAGGCCAGGGTTACGAGCAGTACTTC. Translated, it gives CASSQGQGYEQYF.

CDR3: CASSYFVENKETQYF. The CDR3 DNA reads TGTGCCAGCAGTTACTTCGTGGAGAACAAAGAGACCCAGTACTTC. This sequence joins TRBV6-5 and TRBJ2-5; D call uncertain. Germline values: CDR1 MNHEY, CDR2 SVGAGI. The length of the CDR3 is 15 residues. The V and J ends lost 1 base and 3 bases respectively, with 12 bases between them.

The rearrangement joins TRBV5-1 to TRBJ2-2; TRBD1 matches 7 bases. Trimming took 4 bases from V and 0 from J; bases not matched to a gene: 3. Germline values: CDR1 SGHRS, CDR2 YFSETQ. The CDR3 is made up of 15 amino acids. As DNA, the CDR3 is TGCGCCAGCAGCCAGGGGACAGCGAACACCGGGGAGCTGTTTTTT. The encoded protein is CASSQGTANTGELFF.

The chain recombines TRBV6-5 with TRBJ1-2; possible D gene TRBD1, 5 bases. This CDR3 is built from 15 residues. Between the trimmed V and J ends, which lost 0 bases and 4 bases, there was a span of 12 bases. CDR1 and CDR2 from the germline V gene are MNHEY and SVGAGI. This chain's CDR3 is CASSYSYGGTYGYTF. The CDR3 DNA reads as TGTGCCAGCAGTTACTCTTACGGAGGGACCTATGGCTACACCTTC.

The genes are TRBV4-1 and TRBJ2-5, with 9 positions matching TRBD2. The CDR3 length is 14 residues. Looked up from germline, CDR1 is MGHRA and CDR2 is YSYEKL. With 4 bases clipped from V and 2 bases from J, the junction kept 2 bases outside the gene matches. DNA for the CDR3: TGCGCCAGCAGCCGCGGGGGGGATCAAGAGACCCAGTACTTC. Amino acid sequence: CASSRGGDQETQYF.

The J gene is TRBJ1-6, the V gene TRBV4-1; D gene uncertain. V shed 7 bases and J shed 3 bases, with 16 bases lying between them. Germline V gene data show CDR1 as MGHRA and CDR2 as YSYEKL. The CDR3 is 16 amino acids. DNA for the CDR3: TGCGCCAGCAACCCCAGACTAGCAAGCTATAATTCACCCCTCCACTTT. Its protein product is CASNPRLASYNSPLHF.

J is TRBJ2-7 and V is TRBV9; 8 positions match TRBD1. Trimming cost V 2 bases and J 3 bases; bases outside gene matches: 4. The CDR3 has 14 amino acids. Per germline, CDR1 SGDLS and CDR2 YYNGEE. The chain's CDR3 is CASSVTTGDYEQYF. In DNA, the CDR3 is TGTGCCAGCAGCGTTACGACAGGGGACTACGAGCAGTACTTC. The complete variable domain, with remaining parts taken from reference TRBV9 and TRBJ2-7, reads DSGVTQTPKHLITATGQRVTLRCSPRSGDLSVYWYQQSLDQGLQFLIQYYNGEERAKGNILERFSAQQFPDLHSELNLSSLELGDSALYFCASSVTTGDYEQYFGPGTRLTVT.